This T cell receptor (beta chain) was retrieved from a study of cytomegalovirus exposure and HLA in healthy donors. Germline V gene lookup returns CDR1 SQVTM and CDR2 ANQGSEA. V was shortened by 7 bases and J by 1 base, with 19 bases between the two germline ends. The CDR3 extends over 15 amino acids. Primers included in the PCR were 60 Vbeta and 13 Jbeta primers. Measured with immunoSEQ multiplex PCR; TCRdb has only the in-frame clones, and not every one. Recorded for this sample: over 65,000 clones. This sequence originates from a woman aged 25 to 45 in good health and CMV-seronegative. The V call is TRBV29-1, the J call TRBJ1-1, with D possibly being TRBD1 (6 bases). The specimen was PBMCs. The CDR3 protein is CSARGGRGQNTEAFF. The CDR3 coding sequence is TGCAGCGCGCGGGGTGGGCGGGGGCAGAACACTGAAGCTTTCTTT.